What follows are 9 T cell receptor beta chains derived from one specimen sequenced in a study of cytotoxic CD8 clonotypes in ibrutinib-treated CLL. This table comes from immunoSEQ multiplex PCR, and its TCRdb copy is limited to in-frame clones, with some not included. The sample lists 250,000 to 350,000 clones, approximately 79% occurring once. The source was PBMCs, collected at disease progression, from a patient treated with ibrutinib. Source of these receptors: a human donor with chronic lymphocytic leukemia.

In its sample, this clone was seen a few times. J is TRBJ1-6 and V is TRBV7-9, with D tentatively TRBD1 (6 bases). Germline CDR1 is SEHNR and CDR2 is FQNEAQ (reference sequence). Trimming removed 0 bases at V and 12 bases at J, with 24 bases between. CDR3 size: 18 residues. The CDR3 DNA follows: TGTGCCAGCAGCTTAGCCTTACAGGGAGGGCCAAGAAGGGAACCCCTCCACTTT. Translating gives CASSLALQGGPRREPLHF.

The chain uses TRBV19 and TRBJ2-5; D possibly corresponds to TRBD1 (5 bases). The germline V gene encodes CDR1 LNHDA and CDR2 SQIVND (reference sequence). The CDR3 runs 13 residues. The V end lost 2 bases, the J end lost 5 bases, and 9 bases lay between the germline ends. The DNA of the CDR3 is TGTGCCAGTAGTATAAACAGGATGGAGACCCAGTACTTC. Its translation is CASSINRMETQYF.

This clone came up a few times. The V and J genes are TRBV11-2 and TRBJ2-2; 11 bases line up with TRBD2. The germline V gene has CDR1 SGHAT and CDR2 FQNNGV. The V gene end was trimmed by 5 bases and the J gene end by 5 bases; junction bases not matched to a gene: 7. CDR3 length: 16 residues. The CDR3 DNA reads as TGTGCCAGCAGCCCTACTAGCGGGAGTCCTACCGGGGAGCTGTTTTTT. Amino acids: CASSPTSGSPTGELFF.

The gene calls are TRBV29-1 and TRBJ2-1, with D possibly being TRBD1 or TRBD2 (6 bases each). CDR1 SQVTM and CDR2 ANQGSEA come from the germline V gene. V was shortened by 7 bases and J by 3 bases, with 19 bases between the two germline ends. The CDR3 runs to 15 residues. This CDR3 reads CSGIGGGELYNEQFF. The CDR3 bases are TGCAGCGGAATCGGGGGCGGGGAACTCTACAATGAGCAGTTCTTC.

V is TRBV28 and J is TRBJ2-7; 10 positions match TRBD2. This CDR3 comprises 17 residues. The V gene's germline CDR1 is MDHEN and CDR2 SYDVKM. The ends lost 6 bases at V and 7 bases at J; junction bases unmatched: 18. The CDR3 is CASSPTEPLAGAGEQYF. CDR3 sequence (DNA): TGTGCCAGCAGCCCCACAGAGCCTCTAGCGGGAGCGGGAGAGCAGTACTTC.

This chain connects TRBV7-2 to TRBJ1-5; 8 bases map to TRBD1. The CDR3 loop spans 14 amino acids. Trimming removed 5 bases from V and 4 bases from J; junction bases left unmatched: 4. Germline-derived CDR1 and CDR2 are SGHTA and FQGNSA. The CDR3 reads CASSPGGRNQPQHF. CDR3 DNA sequence: TGTGCCAGCAGCCCAGGGGGCAGGAATCAGCCCCAGCATTTT. Looking up the rest from reference TRBV7-2 and TRBJ1-5 gives the full variable domain: GAGVSQSPSNKVTEKGKDVELRCDPISGHTALYWYRQSLGQGLEFLIYFQGNSAPDKSGLPSDRFSAERTGGSVSTLTIQRTQQEDSAVYLCASSPGGRNQPQHFGDGTRLSIL.

J is TRBJ1-5 and V is TRBV19; D is uncertain. Germline CDR1 LNHDA, CDR2 SQIVND (reference sequence). V gave up 1 base and J gave up 6 bases, with 7 bases separating them. This CDR3 contains 13 residues. The CDR3 sequence: CASSIVYRQPQHF. CDR3 in DNA: TGTGCCAGTAGTATAGTTTATCGTCAGCCCCAGCATTTT. The full variable domain, in which reference TRBV19 and TRBJ1-5 provide the parts outside the CDR3, is DGGITQSPKYLFRKEGQNVTLSCEQNLNHDAMYWYRQDPGQGLRLIYYSQIVNDFQKGDIAEGYSVSREKKESFPLTVTSAQKNPTAFYLCASSIVYRQPQHFGDGTRLSIL.

The V gene is TRBV9, the J gene TRBJ2-2; D possibly corresponds to TRBD2 (6 bases). The length of the CDR3 is 16 residues. V was pared by 7 bases and J by 4 bases, with 20 bases between. The germline V gene encodes CDR1 SGDLS and CDR2 YYNGEE. The DNA for the CDR3 is TGTGCCAGCCCCTCTGGGGACCGGCGGGGCACCGGGGAGCTGTTTTTT. Translation gives CASPSGDRRGTGELFF.

CDR3 sequence (DNA): TGTGCCAGCTCACCGAGGGCCGGGACAGGGGTAAAACTGTTTTTT. It encodes CASSPRAGTGVKLFF. The chain carries TRBV18 and TRBJ1-4; 10 bases are a match to TRBD1. The junction had 8 bases not matched to a gene; V was cut back by 3 bases and J by 10 bases. CDR1 and CDR2 from the germline V gene are KGHSH and LQKENI. The CDR3 covers 15 residues.